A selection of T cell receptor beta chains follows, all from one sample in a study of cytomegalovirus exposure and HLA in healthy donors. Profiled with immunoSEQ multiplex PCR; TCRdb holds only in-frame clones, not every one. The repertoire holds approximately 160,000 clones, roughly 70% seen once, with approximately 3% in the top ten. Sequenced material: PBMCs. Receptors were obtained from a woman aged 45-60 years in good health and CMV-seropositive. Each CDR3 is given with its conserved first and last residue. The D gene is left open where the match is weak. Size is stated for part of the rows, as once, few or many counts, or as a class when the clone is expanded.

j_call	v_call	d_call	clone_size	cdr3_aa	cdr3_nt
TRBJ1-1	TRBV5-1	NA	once	CASSPDLLLQGEAFF	TGCGCCAGCAGCCCCGACTTACTCCTTCAAGGTGAAGCTTTCTTT
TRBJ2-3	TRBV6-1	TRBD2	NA	CASSGLAGGSDTQYF	TGTGCCAGCAGTGGGCTAGCGGGGGGGAGCGATACGCAGTATTTT
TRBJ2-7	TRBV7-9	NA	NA	CASRHSLSYEQYF	TGTGCCAGCAGGCACAGTCTTTCCTACGAGCAGTACTTC
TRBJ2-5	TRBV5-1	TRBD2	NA	CASRLAGLRGETQYF	TGCGCCAGCAGACTAGCGGGGCTCCGCGGAGAGACCCAGTACTTC
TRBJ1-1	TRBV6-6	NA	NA	CASIDRKNTEAFF	TGTGCCAGCATCGACAGAAAGAACACTGAAGCTTTCTTT
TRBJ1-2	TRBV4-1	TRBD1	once	CASSQTDRISYGYTF	TGCGCCAGCAGCCAAACGGACAGGATCTCCTATGGCTACACCTTC
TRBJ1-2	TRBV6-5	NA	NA	CASTSGQGYTF	TGTGCCAGCACTTCAGGACAGGGCTACACCTTC
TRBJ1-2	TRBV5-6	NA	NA	CASSPGGGNYGYTF	TGTGCCAGCAGCCCGGGTGGGGGGAACTATGGCTACACCTTC
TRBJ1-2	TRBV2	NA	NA	CASMRDGGDYGYTF	TGTGCCAGCATGCGGGACGGTGGTGATTATGGCTACACCTTC
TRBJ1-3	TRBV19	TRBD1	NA	CASSDRVGNTIYF	TGTGCCAGTAGTGACAGGGTTGGAAACACCATATATTTT
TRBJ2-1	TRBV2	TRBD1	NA	CASARDSYNEQFF	TGTGCCAGCGCCCGGGACAGCTACAATGAGCAGTTCTTC
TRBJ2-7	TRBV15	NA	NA	CATSSGGRRGSYEQYF	TGTGCCACCAGCTCTGGAGGGAGGCGAGGCTCCTACGAGCAGTACTTC
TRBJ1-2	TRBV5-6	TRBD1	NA	CASSPQGGQRLYGYTF	TGTGCCAGCAGCCCCCAGGGGGGACAACGTCTCTATGGCTACACCTTC
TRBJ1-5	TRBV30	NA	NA	CAWSWGGDQPQHF	TGTGCCTGGAGTTGGGGGGGTGATCAGCCCCAGCATTTT
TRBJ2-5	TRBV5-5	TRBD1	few	CASSLVQGTETQYF	TGTGCCAGCAGCTTGGTACAGGGGACGGAGACCCAGTACTTC
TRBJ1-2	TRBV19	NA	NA	CASSRVSYGYTF	TGTGCCAGTAGTCGGGTATCCTATGGCTACACCTTC
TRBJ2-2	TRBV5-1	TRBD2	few	CASSGEGNTGELFF	TGCGCCAGCAGCGGGGAGGGGAACACCGGGGAGCTGTTTTTT
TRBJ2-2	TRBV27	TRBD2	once	CASRLAGGSGELFF	TGTGCCAGCAGACTAGCGGGGGGTTCTGGGGAGCTGTTTTTT
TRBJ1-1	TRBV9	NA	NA	CAPGGAYTEAFF	TGTGCCCCCGGGGGGGCTTATACTGAAGCTTTCTTT
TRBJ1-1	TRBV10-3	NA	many	CAISGYRNTEAFF	TGTGCCATCAGTGGCTACAGGAACACTGAAGCTTTCTTT
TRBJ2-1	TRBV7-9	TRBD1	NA	CASSLLRGSNNEQFF	TGTGCCAGCAGCTTACTCAGGGGGTCTAACAATGAGCAGTTCTTC
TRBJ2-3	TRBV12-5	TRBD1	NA	CASGPGTGVTDTQYF	TGTGCTAGTGGTCCGGGGACAGGAGTCACAGATACGCAGTATTTT
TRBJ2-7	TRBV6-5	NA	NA	CASRDSSYEQYF	TGTGCCAGCAGGGACAGTTCCTACGAGCAGTACTTC
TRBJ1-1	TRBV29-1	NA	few	CSVSPGNTEAFF	TGCAGCGTTTCGCCGGGGAACACTGAAGCTTTCTTT
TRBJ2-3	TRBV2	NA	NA	CASSAPPDTQYF	TGTGCCAGCAGTGCTCCCCCCGATACGCAGTATTTT
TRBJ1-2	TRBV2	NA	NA	CASTDIADGYPF	TGTGCCAGCACGGACATAGCAGATGGCTACCCCTTC
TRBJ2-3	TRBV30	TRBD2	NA	CAWNPGLAGTADTQYF	TGTGCCTGGAATCCCGGACTAGCGGGGACCGCAGATACGCAGTATTTT
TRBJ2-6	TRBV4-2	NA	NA	CASSQDGLQNINSGANVLTF	TGTGCCAGCAGCCAAGATGGTCTACAGAATATAAACTCTGGGGCCAACGTCCTGACTTTC
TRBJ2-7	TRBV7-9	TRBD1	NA	CASSFQGPLQGAHEQYF	TGTGCCAGCAGCTTCCAAGGCCCTTTACAGGGGGCCCACGAGCAGTACTTC
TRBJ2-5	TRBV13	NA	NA	CASSPRTIQETQYF	TGTGCCAGCAGCCCCCGGACTATTCAAGAGACCCAGTACTTC
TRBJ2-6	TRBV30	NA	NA	CAFLITGANVLTF	TGTGCCTTCCTTATAACTGGGGCCAACGTCCTGACTTTC
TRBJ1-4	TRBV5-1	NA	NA	CASSLTGLGEKLFF	TGCGCCAGCAGCCTCACAGGGCTGGGTGAAAAACTGTTTTTT
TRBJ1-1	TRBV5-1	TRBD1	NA	CASSLFPGQGSEAFF	TGCGCCAGCAGCTTATTTCCGGGACAGGGGTCTGAAGCTTTCTTT
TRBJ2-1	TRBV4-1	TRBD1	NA	CASSHGGTGDFGYNEQFF	TGCGCCAGCAGCCACGGGGGGACAGGGGATTTTGGCTACAATGAGCAGTTCTTC
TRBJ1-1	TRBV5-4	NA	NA	CASSLPPGRGTEAFF	TGTGCCAGCAGCTTGCCTCCCGGGAGAGGCACTGAAGCTTTCTTT
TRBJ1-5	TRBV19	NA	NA	CASSDLWASGQPQHF	TGTGCCAGTAGTGATTTATGGGCCTCGGGGCAGCCCCAGCATTTT
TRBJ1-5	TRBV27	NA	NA	CASSFRGRNQPQHF	TGTGCCAGCAGTTTTAGGGGAAGAAATCAGCCCCAGCATTTT
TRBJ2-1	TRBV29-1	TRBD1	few	CSVGTGGAVSNEQFF	TGCAGCGTCGGGACAGGGGGCGCGGTAAGCAATGAGCAGTTCTTC
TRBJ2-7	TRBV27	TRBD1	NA	CASSALRTGDTSYEQYF	TGTGCCAGCAGTGCTCTCCGGACAGGGGATACTTCCTACGAGCAGTACTTC
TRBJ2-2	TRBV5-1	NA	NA	CASSYSLTGELFF	TGCGCCAGCAGCTACTCATTGACCGGGGAGCTGTTTTTT
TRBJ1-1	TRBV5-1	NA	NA	CASSQSTDTEAFF	TGCGCCAGCTCCCAATCGACAGATACCGAAGCTTTCTTT
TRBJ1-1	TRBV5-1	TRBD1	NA	CASSWTGKTEAFF	TGCGCCAGCAGCTGGACAGGGAAAACCGAAGCTTTCTTT
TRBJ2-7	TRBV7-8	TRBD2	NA	CASSLIREGLYEQYF	TGTGCCAGCAGCTTAATCAGGGAGGGGCTTTACGAGCAGTACTTC
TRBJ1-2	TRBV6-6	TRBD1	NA	CASRPKGADYGYTF	TGTGCCAGCAGGCCTAAGGGGGCCGACTATGGCTACACCTTC
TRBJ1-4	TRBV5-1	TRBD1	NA	CASSRGQEEKLFF	TGCGCCAGCAGCAGGGGGCAGGAGGAAAAACTGTTTTTT
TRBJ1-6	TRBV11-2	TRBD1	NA	CASSFHPGGAGNSPLHF	TGTGCCAGCAGCTTCCATCCAGGGGGCGCGGGTAATTCACCCCTCCACTTT
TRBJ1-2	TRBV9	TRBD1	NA	CASSAGQGGYGYTF	TGTGCCAGCAGCGCCGGACAGGGCGGGTATGGCTACACCTTC
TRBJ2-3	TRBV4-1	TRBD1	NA	CASSPQQGVGTDTQYF	TGCGCCAGCAGCCCCCAACAGGGGGTAGGGACAGATACGCAGTATTTT
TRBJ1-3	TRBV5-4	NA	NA	CASSPAGADLGNTIYF	TGTGCCAGCAGCCCAGCAGGGGCAGACCTAGGAAACACCATATATTTT
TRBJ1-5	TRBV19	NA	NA	CASSQSGNQPQHF	TGTGCCAGTAGTCAGTCGGGGAATCAGCCCCAGCATTTT